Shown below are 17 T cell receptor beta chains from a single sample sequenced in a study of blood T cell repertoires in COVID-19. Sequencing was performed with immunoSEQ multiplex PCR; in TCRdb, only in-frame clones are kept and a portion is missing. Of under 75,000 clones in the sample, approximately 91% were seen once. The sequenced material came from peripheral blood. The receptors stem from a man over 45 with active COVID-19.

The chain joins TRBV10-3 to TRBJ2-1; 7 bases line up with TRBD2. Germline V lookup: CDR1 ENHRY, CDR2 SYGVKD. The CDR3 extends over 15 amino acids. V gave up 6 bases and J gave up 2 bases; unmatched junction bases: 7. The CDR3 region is CAISLAGGAYNEQFF. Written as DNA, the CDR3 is TGTGCCATCAGCTTAGCGGGTGGAGCCTACAATGAGCAGTTCTTC.

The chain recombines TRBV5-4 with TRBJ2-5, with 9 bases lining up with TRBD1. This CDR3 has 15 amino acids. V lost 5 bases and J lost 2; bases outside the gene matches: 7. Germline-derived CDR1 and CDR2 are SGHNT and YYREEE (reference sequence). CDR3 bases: TGTGCCAGCAGACCCACAGGGGGCGGACAAGAGACCCAGTACTTC. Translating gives CASRPTGGGQETQYF.

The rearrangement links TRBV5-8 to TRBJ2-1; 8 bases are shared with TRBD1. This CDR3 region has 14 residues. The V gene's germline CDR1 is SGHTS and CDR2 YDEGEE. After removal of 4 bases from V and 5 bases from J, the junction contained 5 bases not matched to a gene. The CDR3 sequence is CASSAGQVDNEQFF. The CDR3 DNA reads TGTGCCAGCAGCGCGGGACAGGTTGACAATGAGCAGTTCTTC.

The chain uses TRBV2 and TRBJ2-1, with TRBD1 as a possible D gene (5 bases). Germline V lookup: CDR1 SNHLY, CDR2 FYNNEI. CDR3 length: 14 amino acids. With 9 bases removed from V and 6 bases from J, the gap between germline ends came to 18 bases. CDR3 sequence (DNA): TGTGCCAGATCGTCTACAGTGCAGGGCAATGAGCAGTTCTTC. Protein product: CARSSTVQGNEQFF.

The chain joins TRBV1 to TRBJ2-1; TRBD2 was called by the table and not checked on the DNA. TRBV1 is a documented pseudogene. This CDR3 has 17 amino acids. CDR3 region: CTSSLTRLSGGNNEQFF. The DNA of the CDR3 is TGCACCAGCAGCCTCACGCGTCTAAGCGGGGGAAACAATGAGCAGTTCTTC.

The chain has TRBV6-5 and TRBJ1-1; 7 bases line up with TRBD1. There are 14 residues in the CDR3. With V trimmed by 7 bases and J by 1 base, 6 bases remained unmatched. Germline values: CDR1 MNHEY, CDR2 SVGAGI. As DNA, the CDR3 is TGTGCCAGCACCCTTCGACAGGGGAACACTGAAGCTTTCTTT. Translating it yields CASTLRQGNTEAFF.

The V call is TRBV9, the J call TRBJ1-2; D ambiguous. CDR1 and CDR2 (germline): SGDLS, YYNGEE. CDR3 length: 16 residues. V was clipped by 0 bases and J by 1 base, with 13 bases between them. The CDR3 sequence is CASSVGPGLNNYGYTF. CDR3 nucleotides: TGTGCCAGCAGCGTAGGCCCAGGCTTGAATAACTATGGCTACACCTTC.

CDR3 DNA: TGTGCCAGCCAGAGGCCTGGAGTAAAGACCCCTGAAGCTTTCTTT. Encoded protein: CASQRPGVKTPEAFF. This chain uses TRBV11-2 with TRBJ1-1; D ambiguous. The CDR3 runs 15 residues. V shed 8 bases and J shed 6 bases, with 22 bases lying between them. Germline V gives CDR1 SGHAT, CDR2 FQNNGV.

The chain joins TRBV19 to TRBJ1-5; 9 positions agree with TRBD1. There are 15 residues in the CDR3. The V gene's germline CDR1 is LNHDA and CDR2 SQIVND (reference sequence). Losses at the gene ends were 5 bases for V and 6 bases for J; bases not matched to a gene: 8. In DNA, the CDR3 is TGTGCCAGTAGTGTGGGACAGGGAGGTAGTCAGCCCCAGCATTTT. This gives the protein CASSVGQGGSQPQHF. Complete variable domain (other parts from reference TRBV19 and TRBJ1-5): DGGITQSPKYLFRKEGQNVTLSCEQNLNHDAMYWYRQDPGQGLRLIYYSQIVNDFQKGDIAEGYSVSREKKESFPLTVTSAQKNPTAFYLCASSVGQGGSQPQHFGDGTRLSIL.

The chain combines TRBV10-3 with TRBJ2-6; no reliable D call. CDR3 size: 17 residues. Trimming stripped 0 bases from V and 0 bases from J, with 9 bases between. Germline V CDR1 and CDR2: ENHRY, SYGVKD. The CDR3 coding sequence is TGTGCCATCAGTGAGTCTATTGTCCGCTCTGGGGCCAACGTCCTGACTTTC. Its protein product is CAISESIVRSGANVLTF.

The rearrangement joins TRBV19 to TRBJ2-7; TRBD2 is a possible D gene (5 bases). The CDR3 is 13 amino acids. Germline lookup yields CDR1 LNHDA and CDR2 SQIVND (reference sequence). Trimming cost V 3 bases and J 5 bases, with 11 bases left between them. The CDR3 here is CASSIEGRNEQYF. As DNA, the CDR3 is TGTGCCAGTAGTATTGAGGGAAGGAACGAGCAGTACTTC.

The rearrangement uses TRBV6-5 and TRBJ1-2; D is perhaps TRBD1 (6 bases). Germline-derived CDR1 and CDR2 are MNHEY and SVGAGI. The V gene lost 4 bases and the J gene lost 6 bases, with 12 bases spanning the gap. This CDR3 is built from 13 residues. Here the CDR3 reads CASSWTVNNGYTF. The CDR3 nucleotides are TGTGCCAGCAGTTGGACAGTAAATAATGGCTACACCTTC.

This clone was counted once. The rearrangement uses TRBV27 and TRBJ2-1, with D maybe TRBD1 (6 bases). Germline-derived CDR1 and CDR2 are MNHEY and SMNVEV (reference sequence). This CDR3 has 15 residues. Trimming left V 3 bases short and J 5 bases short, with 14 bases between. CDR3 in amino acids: CASSLSPGVNNEQFF. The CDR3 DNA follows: TGTGCCAGCAGTTTGTCGCCAGGGGTAAACAATGAGCAGTTCTTC.

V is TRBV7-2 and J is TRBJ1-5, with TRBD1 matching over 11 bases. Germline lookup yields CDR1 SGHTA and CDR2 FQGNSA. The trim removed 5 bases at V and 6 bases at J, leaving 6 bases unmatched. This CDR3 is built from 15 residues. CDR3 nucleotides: TGTGCCAGCAGCAGCCCGGACAGGGGGCCTCAGCCCCAGCATTTT. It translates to CASSSPDRGPQPQHF. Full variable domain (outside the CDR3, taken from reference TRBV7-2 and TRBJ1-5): GAGVSQSPSNKVTEKGKDVELRCDPISGHTALYWYRQSLGQGLEFLIYFQGNSAPDKSGLPSDRFSAERTGGSVSTLTIQRTQQEDSAVYLCASSSPDRGPQPQHFGDGTRLSIL.

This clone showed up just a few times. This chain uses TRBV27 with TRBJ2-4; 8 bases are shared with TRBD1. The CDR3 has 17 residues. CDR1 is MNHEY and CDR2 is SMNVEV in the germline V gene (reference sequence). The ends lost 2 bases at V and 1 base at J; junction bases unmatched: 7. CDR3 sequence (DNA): TGTGCCAGCAGTTTAGTTTACAGGGGGGCGGCCAAAAACATTCAGTACTTC. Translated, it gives CASSLVYRGAAKNIQYF.

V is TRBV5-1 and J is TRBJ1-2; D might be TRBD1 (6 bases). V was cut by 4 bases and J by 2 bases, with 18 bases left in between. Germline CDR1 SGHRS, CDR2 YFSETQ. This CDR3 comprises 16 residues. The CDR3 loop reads CASSMGRGQPNYGYTF. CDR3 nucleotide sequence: TGCGCCAGCAGCATGGGGCGGGGGCAGCCCAACTATGGCTACACCTTC.

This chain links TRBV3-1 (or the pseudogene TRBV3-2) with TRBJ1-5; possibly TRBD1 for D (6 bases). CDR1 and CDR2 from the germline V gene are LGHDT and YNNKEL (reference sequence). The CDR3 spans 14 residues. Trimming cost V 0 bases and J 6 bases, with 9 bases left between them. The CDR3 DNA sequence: TGTGCCAGCAGCCAAGATCGGGACACTCAGCCCCAGCATTTT. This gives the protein CASSQDRDTQPQHF.